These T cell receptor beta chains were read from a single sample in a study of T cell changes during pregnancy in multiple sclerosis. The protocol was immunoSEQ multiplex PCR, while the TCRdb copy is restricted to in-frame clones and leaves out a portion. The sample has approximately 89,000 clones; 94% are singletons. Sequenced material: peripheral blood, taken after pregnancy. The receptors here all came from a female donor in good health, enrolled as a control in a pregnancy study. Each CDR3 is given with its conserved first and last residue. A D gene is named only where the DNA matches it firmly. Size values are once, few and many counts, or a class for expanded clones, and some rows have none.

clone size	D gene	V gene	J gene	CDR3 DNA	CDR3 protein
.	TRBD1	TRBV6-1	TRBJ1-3	TGTGCCAGCAGTGGGCCGGGACAGGTCCCGTTAAGCTCTGGAAACACCATATATTTT	CASSGPGQVPLSSGNTIYF
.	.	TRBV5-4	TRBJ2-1	TGTGCCAGCAGCCCCTCGGAGGACTCCAAGCAGTTCTTC	CASSPSEDSKQFF
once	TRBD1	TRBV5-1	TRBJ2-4	TGCGCCAGCAGCTTCACAGGGGCCCAAAACATTCAGTACTTC	CASSFTGAQNIQYF
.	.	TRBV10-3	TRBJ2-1	TGTGCCATCAGTGATGACTATGAGCAGTTCTTC	CAISDDYEQFF
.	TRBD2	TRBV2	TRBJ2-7	TGTGCCAGCAGTGAAGGTGGGCCACTAGCGGGAGGGGACGAGCAGTACTTC	CASSEGGPLAGGDEQYF
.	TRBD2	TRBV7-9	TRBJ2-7	TGTGCCAGCAGCTCCACTAGCGGCGACTCCTACGAGCAGTACTTC	CASSSTSGDSYEQYF
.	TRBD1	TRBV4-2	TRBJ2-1	TGTGCCAGCAGCCAAGATCCGGACAGGGGGTGGAATGAGCAGTTCTTC	CASSQDPDRGWNEQFF
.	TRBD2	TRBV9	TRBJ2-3	TGTGCCAGCAGCGTCGAGGGAGGGACAGATACGCAGTATTTT	CASSVEGGTDTQYF
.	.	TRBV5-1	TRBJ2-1	TGCGCCAGCAGCTTGGGGGGAGGAATATTCAATGAGCAGTTCTTC	CASSLGGGIFNEQFF
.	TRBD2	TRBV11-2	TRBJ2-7	TGTGCCAGCAGCCATGGGACTAGCGGGAATTACGAGCAGTACTTC	CASSHGTSGNYEQYF
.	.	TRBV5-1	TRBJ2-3	TGCGCCAGCAGCTTGGCTGGGGGGGCTGGAAGCACAGATACGCAGTATTTT	CASSLAGGAGSTDTQYF
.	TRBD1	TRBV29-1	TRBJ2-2	TGCAGCGCACTCGGGGGCCCGGGACAGGGGAACACCGGGGAGCTGTTTTTT	CSALGGPGQGNTGELFF
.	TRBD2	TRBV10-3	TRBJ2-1	TGTGCCACCACCGCACTAGCGGGAGAGTACAATGAGCAGTTCTTC	CATTALAGEYNEQFF
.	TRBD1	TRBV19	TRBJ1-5	TGTGCCAGTAGGAGGGGACAGGGGCCAGGCAATCAGCCCCAGCATTTT	CASRRGQGPGNQPQHF
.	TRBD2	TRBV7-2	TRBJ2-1	TGTGCCAGCAGCCCCCGAGCGGGAGCCTCCTACAATGAGCAGTTCTTC	CASSPRAGASYNEQFF
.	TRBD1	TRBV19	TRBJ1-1	TGTGCCAGTAAACTAACAGGGGGCCCCCACACTGAAGCTTTCTTT	CASKLTGGPHTEAFF
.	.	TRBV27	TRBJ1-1	TGTGCCAGCAGTCTCCTATGGGCGGGGGCGGACACTGAAGCTTTCTTT	CASSLLWAGADTEAFF
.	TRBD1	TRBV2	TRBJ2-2	TGTGCCAGCAAGGGGGCTGTCAACACCGGGGAGCTGTTTTTT	CASKGAVNTGELFF
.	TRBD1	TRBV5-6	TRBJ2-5	TGTGCCAGCAGCTTGCCCGGACAGGGTGCCTACTTC	CASSLPGQGAYF
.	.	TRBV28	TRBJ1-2	TGTGCCAGCAGTCATAGGGGGTATGGCTACACCTTC	CASSHRGYGYTF
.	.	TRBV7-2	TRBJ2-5	TGTGCCAGCAGGCCTGGGGTAGCGGAAGAGACCCAGTACTTC	CASRPGVAEETQYF
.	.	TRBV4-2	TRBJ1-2	TGTGCCAGCAGCCAAGACCTCTTGGGGGCAGATGGCTACACCTTC	CASSQDLLGADGYTF
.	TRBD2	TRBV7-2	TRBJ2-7	TGTGCCAGCAGCTCGGGACTAGCGGGAAACGAGCAGTACTTC	CASSSGLAGNEQYF
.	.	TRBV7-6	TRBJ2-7	TGTGCCAGCAGCCCGACCGACAGGCCTACCTACGAGCAGTACTTC	CASSPTDRPTYEQYF
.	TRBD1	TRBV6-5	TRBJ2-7	TGTGCCAGCAGTTACCATAAGGGGGACAGGTTATACGAGCAGTACTTC	CASSYHKGDRLYEQYF
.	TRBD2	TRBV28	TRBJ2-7	TGTGCCAGTCGGGGAGGGCCCCACGAGCAGTACTTC	CASRGGPHEQYF
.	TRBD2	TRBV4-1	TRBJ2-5	TGCGCCAGCAGCCAACCGACTAGCGGGAGTAAAGAGACCCAGTACTTC	CASSQPTSGSKETQYF
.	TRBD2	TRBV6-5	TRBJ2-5	TGTGCCAGCAGTTATGGTCGTCAGCGGGAGGGTATTGCCCAGTACTTC	CASSYGRQREGIAQYF
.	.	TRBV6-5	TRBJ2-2	TGTGCCAGCAGCATAGCCGGCAGCTACACCGGGGAGCTGTTTTTT	CASSIAGSYTGELFF
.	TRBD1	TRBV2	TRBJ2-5	TGTGCCAGCAGCGCGGTTGCAGGGGGCCGAGAGACCCAGTACTTC	CASSAVAGGRETQYF
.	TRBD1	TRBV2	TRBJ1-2	TGTGCCAGCAGTGATTTAGGGACAGGGAAGAACTATGGCTACACCTTC	CASSDLGTGKNYGYTF